One sample yielded the 6 T cell receptor beta chains listed below, sequenced in a study of blood T cell repertoires in COVID-19. Clones were sequenced by immunoSEQ multiplex PCR, and TCRdb holds only the in-frame ones, with some missing. The table lists 240,000 or so clones, over 80% of them singletons. Specimen: peripheral blood. The receptors shown here come from a man aged 25 to 40 who had recovered from COVID-19.

This chain connects TRBV11-2 to TRBJ1-6; the D gene is possibly TRBD1 (6 bases). Germline-derived CDR1 and CDR2 are SGHAT and FQNNGV. The CDR3 extends over 14 amino acids. Trimming removed 5 bases from V and 11 bases from J, with 16 bases in between. In nucleotides, the CDR3 is TGTGCCAGCAGCCCAGGGGTGGGATGGCCACCCCTCCACTTT. Amino acid sequence: CASSPGVGWPPLHF.

V and J are TRBV2 and TRBJ1-3; TRBD1 matches at 7 bases. CDR1 is SNHLY, CDR2 FYNNEI, per germline. Trimming at V came to 6 bases and at J to 0 bases, leaving 8 bases not matched to a gene. CDR3 length: 16 residues. The CDR3 DNA follows: TGTGCCAGCAGCTTTAGACAGGGTGGCTCTGGAAACACCATATATTTT. It yields the protein CASSFRQGGSGNTIYF.

The J gene is TRBJ2-2, the V gene TRBV21-1; the table's D gene call, TRBD2, was not cross checked with the DNA. TRBV21-1 is annotated as a pseudogene. The CDR3 has 16 residues. The DNA for the CDR3 is TGTGCCAGCAGCAATGAAGAGGTTACTAACACCGGGGAGCTGTTTTTT. This encodes CASSNEEVTNTGELFF.

This chain joins TRBV4-2 and TRBJ1-3; D is ambiguous. This CDR3 has 16 residues. The V end was cut by 5 bases, the J end by 1 base, with 15 bases between. Germline assignment: CDR1 LGHNA and CDR2 YNFKEQ. This CDR3 reads CASSRETILSGNTIYF. The DNA for the CDR3 is TGTGCCAGCAGCAGGGAGACTATCCTTTCTGGAAACACCATATATTTT.

Only one count was recorded for this clone. This chain joins TRBV2 and TRBJ1-5; 8 bases fit TRBD1. Germline CDR1 SNHLY, CDR2 FYNNEI. The length of the CDR3 is 14 residues. V gave up 7 bases and J gave up 1 base; unmatched junction bases: 3. CDR3 loop: CASNGQGSNQPQHF. The CDR3 region has the DNA TGTGCCAGCAATGGACAGGGAAGCAATCAGCCCCAGCATTTT.

Only one count was recorded for this clone. V is TRBV29-1 and J is TRBJ2-3, with D perhaps TRBD1 (5 bases). This CDR3 spans 14 amino acids. V was cut by 2 bases and J by 2 bases, with 11 bases left in between. Germline loops: CDR1 SQVTM, CDR2 ANQGSEA. The CDR3 DNA sequence: TGCAGCGTTGAATCCGACAGTAACACAGATACGCAGTATTTT. Encoded protein: CSVESDSNTDTQYF.